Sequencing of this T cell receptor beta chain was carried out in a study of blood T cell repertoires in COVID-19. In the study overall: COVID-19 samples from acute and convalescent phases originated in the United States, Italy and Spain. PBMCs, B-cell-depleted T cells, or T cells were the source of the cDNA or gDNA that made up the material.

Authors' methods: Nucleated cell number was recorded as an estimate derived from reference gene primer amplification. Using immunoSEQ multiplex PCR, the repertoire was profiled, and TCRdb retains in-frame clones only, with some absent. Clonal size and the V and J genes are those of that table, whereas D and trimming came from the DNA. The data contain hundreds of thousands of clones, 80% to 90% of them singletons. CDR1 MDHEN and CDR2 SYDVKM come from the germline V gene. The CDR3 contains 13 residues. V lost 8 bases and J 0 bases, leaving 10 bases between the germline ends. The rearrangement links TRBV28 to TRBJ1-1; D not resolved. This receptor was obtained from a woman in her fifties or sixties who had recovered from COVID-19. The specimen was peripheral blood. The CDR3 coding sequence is TGTGCCAGCCTGGCGGAGATGAACACTGAAGCTTTCTTT. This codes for CASLAEMNTEAFF.